These T cell receptor beta chains were read from a single sample in a study of beta chain features in type 1 diabetes. The data were produced by immunoSEQ multiplex PCR, yet TCRdb's version contains in-frame clones alone and is incomplete. This sample yields some 660,000 clones, of which around an eighth are seen a single time; nearly 0.04% belongs to the top ten. Input material: naive CD4+ T cells from blood. The receptors stem from a man between 18 and 29 years old with type 1 diabetes. The CDR3 runs from the conserved cysteine through the conserved F or W. D genes are given only for firm matches. Clone sizes are given selectively: once, few, many, or a class where the clone is expanded.

TRBJ2-7 | NA | NA | 14 | TRBV6-5 | CASSALNSGYEQYF | TGTGCCAGCAGTGCCCTCAATTCCGGGTACGAGCAGTACTTC
TRBJ1-2 | NA | NA | 15 | TRBV28 | CASSTTGGRNYGYTF | TGTGCCAGCAGTACCACTGGGGGGCGCAACTATGGCTACACCTTC
TRBJ1-5 | NA | NA | 15 | TRBV2 | CASSVGGYSNQPQHF | TGTGCCAGCAGTGTGGGCGGATATAGCAATCAGCCCCAGCATTTT
TRBJ2-7 | NA | NA | 14 | TRBV10-2 | CASSVAKRRDEQYF | TGCGCCAGCAGTGTGGCAAAGAGGCGCGACGAGCAGTACTTC
TRBJ2-7 | few | TRBD2 | 13 | TRBV6-5 | CASSYPGTSEQYF | TGTGCCAGCAGTTACCCCGGGACTAGCGAGCAGTACTTC
TRBJ2-3 | NA | TRBD2 | 16 | TRBV7-9 | CASSNGLAGSTDTQYF | TGTGCCAGCAGCAACGGACTAGCGGGGAGCACAGATACGCAGTATTTT
TRBJ2-2 | NA | NA | 16 | TRBV5-4 | CASRMAPDLNTGELFF | TGTGCCAGCAGAATGGCGCCGGACCTGAACACCGGGGAGCTGTTTTTT
TRBJ2-7 | few | TRBD1 | 14 | TRBV6-5 | CASSSPGQTYEQYF | TGTGCCAGCAGTTCCCCGGGACAGACCTACGAGCAGTACTTC
TRBJ1-1 | few | NA | 13 | TRBV9 | CASSARPDTEAFF | TGTGCCAGCAGCGCCCGACCGGACACTGAAGCTTTCTTT
TRBJ2-1 | few | NA | 11 | TRBV30 | CAWTNFKEQFF | TGTGCCTGGACTAATTTTAAGGAGCAGTTCTTC
TRBJ2-1 | few | TRBD2 | 15 | TRBV6-4 | CASSLASGGAQEQFF | TGTGCCAGCAGTTTAGCTAGCGGGGGGGCGCAGGAGCAGTTCTTC
TRBJ2-5 | NA | TRBD1 | 14 | TRBV5-1 | CASSAGQGSETQYF | TGCGCCAGCAGCGCGGGACAGGGGAGTGAGACCCAGTACTTC
TRBJ2-7 | NA | NA | 11 | TRBV20-1 | CSARDQAAPAF | TGCAGTGCTAGAGATCAGGCTGCACCCGCCTTC
TRBJ2-1 | few | NA | 13 | TRBV7-8 | CASSSGFKNEQFF | TGTGCCAGCAGCTCCGGGTTCAAAAATGAGCAGTTCTTC
TRBJ2-7 | few | NA | 18 | TRBV7-2 | CASSLAGRQTKTPYEQYF | TGTGCCAGCAGCTTAGCGGGGAGACAGACTAAAACCCCCTACGAGCAGTACTTC
TRBJ1-1 | NA | TRBD1 | 15 | TRBV18 | CASSPPGTDYTEAFF | TGTGCCAGCTCACCACCCGGGACAGATTACACTGAAGCTTTCTTT
TRBJ1-2 | few | NA | 14 | TRBV14 | CASSQVLGVYGYTF | TGTGCCAGCAGCCAAGTTCTGGGGGTCTATGGCTACACCTTC
TRBJ1-1 | NA | NA | 15 | TRBV29-1 | CSVALGGPENTEAFF | TGCAGCGTTGCCCTGGGGGGTCCAGAGAACACTGAAGCTTTCTTT
TRBJ1-1 | few | NA | 14 | TRBV30 | CAWSKRTANTEAFF | TGTGCCTGGAGTAAAAGGACAGCGAACACTGAAGCTTTCTTT
TRBJ2-5 | few | NA | 14 | TRBV7-2 | CASSLVRGQETQYF | TGTGCCAGCAGCTTAGTCAGGGGCCAAGAGACCCAGTACTTC
TRBJ2-1 | few | TRBD1 | 15 | TRBV18 | CATTPGQGAAWEQFF | TGTGCCACCACCCCAGGACAGGGGGCAGCTTGGGAGCAGTTCTTC
TRBJ2-3 | NA | TRBD1 | 16 | TRBV5-1 | CASSHGTAPFPDTQYF | TGCGCCAGCAGCCACGGGACAGCACCCTTTCCGGATACGCAGTATTTT
TRBJ1-2 | NA | TRBD1 | 13 | TRBV7-9 | CASSHGTGVGYTF | TGTGCCAGCAGCCACGGGACAGGGGTCGGCTACACCTTC
TRBJ2-3 | few | NA | 12 | TRBV6-1 | CASRMVTDTQYF | TGTGCCAGCAGGATGGTCACAGATACGCAGTATTTT
TRBJ2-5 | few | NA | 12 | TRBV28 | CAASSPRETQYF | TGTGCCGCTAGCTCCCCTCGTGAGACCCAGTACTTC
TRBJ1-2 | NA | NA | 15 | TRBV4-1 | CASSQPREGVYGYTF | TGCGCCAGCAGCCAACCAAGGGAAGGGGTCTATGGCTACACCTTC
TRBJ2-7 | NA | TRBD1 | 16 | TRBV18 | CASSYLSTGQGYEQYF | TGTGCCAGCTCTTACCTTTCTACGGGACAGGGCTACGAGCAGTACTTC
TRBJ1-4 | NA | NA | 14 | TRBV4-3 | CASRSTVANEKLFF | TGCGCCAGCAGGAGTACAGTCGCCAATGAAAAACTGTTTTTT
TRBJ2-1 | few | TRBD1 | 14 | TRBV28 | CASSDRGSDNEQFF | TGTGCCAGCAGCGACAGGGGTAGCGACAATGAGCAGTTCTTC
TRBJ2-1 | NA | TRBD1 | 14 | TRBV18 | CASSQTGGRDEQFF | TGTGCCAGCTCACAAACAGGGGGCCGGGATGAGCAGTTCTTC
TRBJ2-5 | few | TRBD1 | 14 | TRBV5-4 | CASSSGQRSETQYF | TGTGCCAGCAGCTCGGGACAGCGGAGTGAGACCCAGTACTTC
TRBJ2-5 | many | NA | 12 | TRBV2 | CASKAAGETQYF | TGTGCCAGCAAGGCTGCAGGGGAGACCCAGTACTTC
TRBJ1-1 | NA | NA | 13 | TRBV29-1 | CSVGIRINTEAFF | TGCAGCGTTGGAATCCGGATCAACACTGAAGCTTTCTTT
TRBJ1-2 | NA | TRBD1 | 13 | TRBV28 | CASSWTGGYGYTF | TGTGCCAGCAGTTGGACAGGGGGGTATGGCTACACCTTC
TRBJ1-2 | few | TRBD1 | 15 | TRBV29-1 | CSVHRKGQGDYGYTF | TGCAGCGTTCACCGAAAAGGACAGGGGGACTATGGCTACACCTTC
TRBJ2-7 | few | TRBD1 | 15 | TRBV7-6 | CASSLSDRGIYEQYF | TGTGCCAGCAGCTTAAGTGACAGGGGAATCTACGAGCAGTACTTC
TRBJ1-1 | few | NA | 11 | TRBV20-1 | CSARDIPEAFF | TGCAGTGCTAGAGATATTCCAGAAGCTTTCTTT
TRBJ1-1 | few | NA | 14 | TRBV5-1 | CASSLEQMNTEAFF | TGCGCCAGCAGCTTGGAACAGATGAACACTGAAGCTTTCTTT
TRBJ2-3 | NA | NA | 14 | TRBV30 | CAWSKWFVTDTQYF | TGTGCCTGGAGTAAGTGGTTCGTTACAGATACGCAGTATTTT
TRBJ2-3 | NA | TRBD1 | 16 | TRBV4-1 | CASSQDRVVGTDTQYF | TGCGCCAGCAGCCAGGACAGGGTGGTCGGCACAGATACGCAGTATTTT
TRBJ1-5 | few | NA | 14 | TRBV7-9 | CASSPVGSNQPQHF | TGTGCCAGCAGTCCAGTAGGAAGCAATCAGCCCCAGCATTTT
TRBJ1-5 | few | TRBD1 | 15 | TRBV4-1 | CASSQAGTGDQPQHF | TGCGCCAGCAGCCAAGCCGGGACAGGGGATCAGCCCCAGCATTTT
TRBJ2-1 | few | TRBD2 | 15 | TRBV7-9 | CASSLGLAGADEQFF | TGTGCCAGCAGCTTAGGACTAGCGGGAGCGGATGAGCAGTTCTTC
TRBJ2-1 | few | TRBD1 | 14 | TRBV6-6 | CASSGQVLNNEQFF | TGTGCCAGCAGTGGACAGGTCCTTAACAATGAGCAGTTCTTC
TRBJ2-1 | few | TRBD1 | 17 | TRBV5-1 | CASSLSTGTVYHNEQFF | TGCGCCAGCAGCTTATCGACCGGGACAGTATATCACAATGAGCAGTTCTTC
TRBJ2-1 | few | NA | 16 | TRBV28 | CASSSLSWGLFNEQFF | TGTGCCAGCAGTTCTCTCTCCTGGGGACTCTTCAATGAGCAGTTCTTC
TRBJ2-1 | few | TRBD1 | 15 | TRBV18 | CASSPAGQGLYEQFF | TGTGCCAGCTCACCAGCGGGACAGGGTCTCTATGAGCAGTTCTTC
TRBJ2-1 | NA | NA | 15 | TRBV19 | CASSPWLAPYNEQFF | TGTGCCAGTAGCCCGTGGCTAGCCCCCTACAATGAGCAGTTCTTC
TRBJ2-7 | NA | NA | 12 | TRBV2 | CASSRTAGEQYF | TGTGCCAGCAGTCGGACCGCTGGCGAGCAGTACTTC
TRBJ2-7 | NA | TRBD1 | 13 | TRBV27 | CASSSIAGGEQYF | TGTGCCAGCAGTTCTATCGCAGGGGGCGAGCAGTACTTC
TRBJ2-7 | NA | NA | 15 | TRBV18 | CASSPATASSYEQYF | TGTGCCAGCTCACCGGCAACTGCGAGCTCCTACGAGCAGTACTTC
TRBJ2-1 | NA | NA | 13 | TRBV7-9 | CASSSVRVDEQFF | TGTGCCAGCAGCTCGGTCAGGGTCGATGAGCAGTTCTTC
TRBJ1-5 | few | NA | 14 | TRBV7-9 | CASSLGAAHQPQHF | TGTGCCAGCAGCTTAGGTGCAGCTCATCAGCCCCAGCATTTT
TRBJ2-7 | once | TRBD1 | 15 | TRBV9 | CASSAGDRNSYEQYF | TGTGCCAGCAGCGCAGGGGACAGGAATTCCTACGAGCAGTACTTC
TRBJ2-3 | NA | NA | 11 | TRBV19 | CASSIWGAQYF | TGTGCCAGTAGTATCTGGGGCGCGCAGTATTTT
TRBJ2-7 | NA | NA | 15 | TRBV6-6 | CASTQGSAAGYEQYF | TGTGCCAGCACCCAAGGGTCAGCGGCAGGCTACGAGCAGTACTTC
TRBJ1-1 | NA | NA | 15 | TRBV5-4 | CASSFSKQGNTEAFF | TGTGCCAGCAGCTTTTCCAAACAGGGGAACACTGAAGCTTTCTTT
TRBJ2-5 | few | NA | 14 | TRBV7-9 | CASSLEPGGETQYF | TGTGCCAGCAGCTTAGAACCGGGCGGAGAGACCCAGTACTTC